This TCR beta chain emerged from a study of cytomegalovirus exposure and HLA in healthy donors. At the level of the study: Some 85 million unique TCRs, all from HLA-typed donors, were included in an early release of the data. Genotyping showed 81% of roughly 400 donors falling in the Caucasian-associated ancestry cluster.

The PCR used 60 Vbeta and 13 Jbeta primers. Sequencing used immunoSEQ multiplex PCR; TCRdb keeps in-frame clones, though not all of them. This table has tens of thousands of clones, around 66% appearing once. The CDR3 is 11 amino acids. Germline V lookup: CDR1 DFQATT, CDR2 SNEGSKA (reference sequence). The V end lost 5 bases, the J end lost 3 bases, and 8 bases lay between the germline ends. Sequenced input: PBMCs. This TCR came from a man aged 60-69 years in good health and CMV-seropositive. The chain joins TRBV20-1 to TRBJ2-7; no firm D call. The CDR3 protein is CSASLFYEQYF. The CDR3 bases are TGCAGTGCTTCGCTATTCTACGAGCAGTACTTC.